Following are 10 T cell receptor beta chains from one sample sequenced in a study of cytomegalovirus exposure and HLA in healthy donors (dated by TCRdb to 2016 to 2017). The library relied on the immunoSEQ multiplex PCR assay. For the multiplex PCR, a mixture combining 60 forward primers for TCR Vbeta segments and 13 reverse primers for TCR Jbeta segments was used. As stored in TCRdb, this immuneACCESS dataset retains in-frame rearrangements with V and J assigned. A fraction of the clones does not appear; measured against another copy, unresolved V genes explain less than half of the discrepancy, and the remainder lacks a known reason. Here the sample has about 120,000 clones; about 73% occur a single time. The ten largest clones represent approximately 3.8% of the sample. What was sequenced was PBMCs. The source of these receptors is a woman aged 40 to 55 in good health and CMV-seronegative.

Details on this clone: Other DNA sequences in the same sample also yield this CDR3. The gene calls are TRBV11-2 and TRBJ2-5, with D unclear. Trimming removed 1 base at V and 1 base at J, with 7 bases between. The CDR3 extends over 14 amino acids. Germline loops: CDR1 SGHAT, CDR2 FQNNGV. Here the CDR3 reads CASSLGHRQETQYF. DNA of the CDR3: TGTGCCAGCAGCTTAGGGCACCGCCAAGAGACCCAGTACTTC.

The chain has TRBV25-1 and TRBJ2-7, with 12 bases fitting TRBD1. The J segment lost 7 bases and the V segment lost 4 bases, leaving 8 bases of the junction unmatched. The CDR3 runs to 15 residues. Germline CDR1 is MGHDK and CDR2 is SYGVNS. CDR3 sequence reads: CASSVSGTGGEEQYF. CDR3 sequence (DNA): TGTGCCAGCAGTGTCTCCGGGACAGGGGGCGAGGAGCAGTACTTC.

Only a few counts were recorded for this clone. DNA of the CDR3: TGTGCCAGCAGCTCCCCGATAGGACTAGCGTCCGCCTACGAGCAGTACTTC. Encoded protein: CASSSPIGLASAYEQYF. The chain couples TRBV7-6 to TRBJ2-7; 9 nucleotides align to TRBD2. CDR3 length: 17 amino acids. V was pared by 4 bases and J by 2 bases, with 12 bases of the junction left unmatched. Germline V gene data show CDR1 as SGHVS and CDR2 as FNYEAQ.

This chain links TRBV6-6 with TRBJ1-2, with 9 bases that match TRBD1. V lost 6 bases and J lost 8; bases outside the gene matches: 7. The germline CDR1 and CDR2 sequences are MNHNY and SVGAGI (reference sequence). This CDR3 is built from 13 residues. CDR3 DNA: TGTGCCAGCAGCTCGGGACAGGGCTGGGGCTACACCTTC. Its translation: CASSSGQGWGYTF.

V is TRBV5-1 and J is TRBJ2-1; the match to TRBD2 covers 14 bases. The V gene's germline CDR1 is SGHRS and CDR2 YFSETQ. V shed 4 bases, J shed 7 bases, and the junction held 4 bases outside the gene matches. This CDR3 spans 15 amino acids. DNA of the CDR3: TGCGCCAGCAGCCCGGGACTAGCGGGAGAGAATGAGCAGTTCTTC. It codes for CASSPGLAGENEQFF.

This clone was counted once. The V and J genes are TRBV19 and TRBJ2-5, with 7 nucleotides matching TRBD2. The CDR3 contains 15 residues. CDR1 is LNHDA and CDR2 is SQIVND in the germline V gene (reference sequence). V was clipped by 6 bases and J by 1 base; unmatched bases: 8. As DNA, the CDR3 is TGTGCCAGTAGCACGCAAGGCGGGAGCCAAGAGACCCAGTACTTC. Protein: CASSTQGGSQETQYF.

A few counts support this clone. Distinct nucleotide sequences in the sample also encode this CDR3. The chain carries TRBV11-2 and TRBJ1-1; 7 bases align to TRBD1. Germline CDR1 SGHAT, CDR2 FQNNGV. The V gene end was trimmed by 5 bases and the J gene end by 3 bases; junction bases not matched to a gene: 6. The CDR3 sequence is 14 residues long. CDR3 amino acids: CASSLVQGDTEAFF. The CDR3 bases are TGTGCCAGCAGCCTAGTCCAGGGGGACACTGAAGCTTTCTTT.

The chain joins TRBV27 to TRBJ2-7; 9 bases fit TRBD1. This CDR3 has 15 residues. With 5 bases clipped from V and 1 base from J, the junction kept 6 bases outside the gene matches. Germline values: CDR1 MNHEY, CDR2 SMNVEV (reference sequence). The DNA for the CDR3 is TGTGCCAGCAGTACCGGACAGGGGCGATCCTACGAGCAGTACTTC. This codes for CASSTGQGRSYEQYF.

The CDR3 DNA sequence: TGTGCCAGCAGTTCCCTGGGGGGGTCCTACAATGAGCAGTTCTTC. It encodes CASSSLGGSYNEQFF. The V and J genes are TRBV6-5 and TRBJ2-1; 7 nucleotides agree with TRBD2. CDR1 is MNHEY, CDR2 SVGAGI, per germline. The CDR3 spans 15 residues. V trimming: 4 bases; J trimming: 1 base; junction bases outside the gene matches: 4.

The chain uses TRBV5-3 and TRBJ1-1, with 7 bases fitting TRBD1. TRBV5-3 is an ORF, with its function uncertain. This CDR3 contains 17 residues. J lost 1 base, V lost 1 base, and 10 bases had no gene match. The CDR3 loop is CARSLKTGVTGNTEAFF. The CDR3 DNA sequence: TGTGCCAGAAGCTTGAAAACAGGGGTGACGGGGAACACTGAAGCTTTCTTT.